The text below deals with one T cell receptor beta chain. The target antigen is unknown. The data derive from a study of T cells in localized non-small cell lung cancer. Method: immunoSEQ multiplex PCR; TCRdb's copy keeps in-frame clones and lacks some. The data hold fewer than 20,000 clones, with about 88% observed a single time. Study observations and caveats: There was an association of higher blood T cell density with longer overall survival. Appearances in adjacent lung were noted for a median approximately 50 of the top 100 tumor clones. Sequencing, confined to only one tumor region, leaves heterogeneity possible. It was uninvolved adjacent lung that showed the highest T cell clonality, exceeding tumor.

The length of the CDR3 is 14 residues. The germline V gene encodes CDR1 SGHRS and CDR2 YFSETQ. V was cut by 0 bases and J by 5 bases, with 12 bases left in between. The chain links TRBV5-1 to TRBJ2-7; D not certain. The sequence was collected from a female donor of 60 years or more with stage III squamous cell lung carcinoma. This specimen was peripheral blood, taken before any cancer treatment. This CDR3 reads CASSLGSEVDEQYF. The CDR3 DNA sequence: TGCGCCAGCAGCTTGGGGTCCGAAGTGGACGAGCAGTACTTC.